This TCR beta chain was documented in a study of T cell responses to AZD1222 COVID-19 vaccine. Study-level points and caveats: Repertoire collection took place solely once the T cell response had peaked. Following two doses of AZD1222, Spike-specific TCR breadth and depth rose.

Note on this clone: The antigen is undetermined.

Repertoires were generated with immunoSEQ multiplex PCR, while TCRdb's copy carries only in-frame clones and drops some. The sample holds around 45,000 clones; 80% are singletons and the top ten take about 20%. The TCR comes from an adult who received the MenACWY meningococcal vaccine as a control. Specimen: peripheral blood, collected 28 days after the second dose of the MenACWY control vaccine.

CDR3 region: CASSVNGGVEDTQYF. CDR3 nucleotide sequence: TGTGCCAGCAGCGTTAACGGGGGGGTGGAAGATACGCAGTATTTT. This chain uses TRBV9 with TRBJ2-3; 8 bases fit TRBD2. CDR1 and CDR2 (germline): SGDLS, YYNGEE. This CDR3 spans 15 amino acids. V lost 2 bases to trimming and J lost 5 bases; unmatched junction nucleotides: 7.